The 4 T cell receptor beta chains listed next were all sequenced from one sample in a study of blood T cell repertoires in COVID-19 (dated by TCRdb to about 2020). The method was the immunoSEQ multiplex PCR assay. TCRdb took over this immuneACCESS table, retaining in-frame rearrangements with V and J assigned. Such tables are incomplete; in checked studies, under half of the missing clones stem from an unresolved V gene, and the remainder is unexplained. Recorded for this sample are 180,000 or so clones; less than 80% of them occurred a single time. The top ten clones comprise about 14% of the sample. Sequencing was done on a sample of peripheral blood. Receptors were obtained from a man aged 45-65 years who had recovered from COVID-19.

V and J are TRBV30 and TRBJ2-3; D possibly corresponds to TRBD1 (6 bases). This CDR3 has 14 residues. CDR1 and CDR2 from the germline V gene are GTSNPN and SVGIG (reference sequence). With 4 bases removed from V and 0 bases from J, the gap between germline ends came to 11 bases. The CDR3 protein is CAWIGDTSTDTQYF. The CDR3, as DNA: TGTGCCTGGATTGGGGACACTAGCACAGATACGCAGTATTTT. The entire variable domain, with the rest obtained from reference TRBV30 and TRBJ2-3, is as follows: SQTIHQWPATLVQPVGSPLSLECTVEGTSNPNLYWYRQAAGRGLQLLFYSVGIGQISSEVPQNLSASRPQDRQFILSSKKLLLSDSGFYLCAWIGDTSTDTQYFGPGTRLTVL.

The genes are TRBV7-2 and TRBJ2-7, with D perhaps TRBD2 (6 bases). The CDR3 is 15 amino acids. Per the germline V gene, CDR1 is SGHTA and CDR2 is FQGNSA. Trimming took 0 bases from V and 6 from J, leaving 15 bases between them. The CDR3 loop reads CASSLAAAGSTEQYF. CDR3 DNA: TGTGCCAGCAGCTTAGCGGCCGCGGGATCCACCGAGCAGTACTTC.

This chain links TRBV28 with TRBJ1-2; maybe TRBD1 (5 bases). CDR1 is MDHEN, CDR2 SYDVKM, per germline. This CDR3 has 15 amino acids. The V end lost 3 bases, the J end lost 0 bases, and 11 bases lay between the germline ends. In nucleotides, the CDR3 is TGTGCCAGCAGTTTCGGGGGTCGAACTAACTATGGCTACACCTTC. It specifies CASSFGGRTNYGYTF.

V usage is TRBV6-5 and J usage is TRBJ1-1, with 7 bases fitting TRBD1. V was pared by 6 bases and J by 2 bases, with 6 bases of the junction left unmatched. The CDR3 is 14 residues long. Germline V lookup: CDR1 MNHEY, CDR2 SVGAGI. The CDR3 DNA reads TGTGCCAGCAGCAAGGGGGCGGGAAACACTGAAGCTTTCTTT. Amino acid sequence: CASSKGAGNTEAFF.